A single sample is the source of the 26 T cell receptor beta chains below, sequenced in a study of T cells after yellow fever vaccination. TCRdb passed the 5' RACE reads through MiXCR, listing each CDR3 protein once. The sample consists of 500,000 to 650,000 distinct CDR3 sequences, 9% to 15% of them appearing once. The sample was PBMCs, taken on the day of the yellow fever booster vaccination. The origin of the receptors is a man in his thirties or forties who received the YFV17D yellow fever vaccine.

The rearrangement uses TRBV12-3 or TRBV12-4 and TRBJ2-2, with 7 bases lining up with TRBD2. This CDR3 region has 14 residues. V was clipped by 7 bases and J by 6 bases; unmatched bases: 8. This chain's CDR3 is CASNIGRRAGELFF. In DNA, the CDR3 is TGTGCCAGCAATATCGGGAGGAGGGCCGGGGAGCTGTTTTTT.

The rearrangement joins TRBV24-1 to TRBJ1-2, with D hard to call. Germline V gene sequence: CDR1 KGHDR, CDR2 SFDVKD. The CDR3 has 14 amino acids. With 3 bases removed from V and 1 base from J, the gap between germline ends came to 8 bases. CDR3: CATSDPTDNYGYTF. The CDR3 DNA follows: TGTGCCACCAGTGATCCGACGGATAACTATGGCTACACCTTC.

Notes on this clonotype: A much larger clone differs by one base, so this may be a read error. V and J are TRBV10-2 and TRBJ2-4; TRBD2 aligns across 8 bases. Looked up from germline, CDR1 is WSHSY and CDR2 is SAAADI. The CDR3 extends over 20 amino acids. This CDR3 reads CSSSESLFVGTRPTKNIQYF. The CDR3 DNA follows: TGCTCCAGCAGTGAGTCTCTTTTTGTTGGGACTAGACCGACCAAAAACATTCAGTACTTC.

This clonotype was found a few times. The V call is TRBV12-3 or TRBV12-4, the J call TRBJ1-6; maybe TRBD1 (5 bases). This CDR3 comprises 12 residues. The V and J ends lost 3 bases and 10 bases respectively, with 7 bases between them. The CDR3 protein is CASSFWGSPLHF. DNA for the CDR3: TGTGCCAGCAGTTTTTGGGGGTCACCCCTCCACTTT.

This clonotype has a handful of counts. The chain links TRBV6-2 or TRBV6-3 to TRBJ2-3; D is perhaps TRBD2 (6 bases). Germline CDR1 reads MNHEY; CDR2 reads SVGEGT. V lost 2 bases and J 6 bases, leaving 12 bases between the germline ends. The CDR3 has 14 residues. CDR3 in amino acids: CASSYMTGVDTQYF. As DNA, the CDR3 is TGTGCCAGCAGTTACATGACGGGAGTGGATACGCAGTATTTT.

This clonotype was counted between two and nine times. The chain uses TRBV23-1 and TRBJ2-3; 7 bases are shared with TRBD2. TRBV23-1 is designated an ORF whose function remains uncertain. The CDR3 is 14 residues long. V lost 4 bases, J lost 2 bases, and 3 bases stayed unmatched. The CDR3 coding sequence is TGCGCCAGCAGTCCTAGCGGACTCACAGATACGCAGTATTTT. Protein: CASSPSGLTDTQYF.

This clonotype was found many times. This chain joins TRBV12-3 or TRBV12-4 and TRBJ2-2; D uncertain. Trimming removed 5 bases at V and 6 bases at J, with 10 bases between. CDR3 length equals 13 residues. The CDR3 spells CASSLQTAGELFF. For the CDR3, the DNA is TGTGCCAGCAGTCTCCAGACGGCCGGGGAGCTGTTTTTT.

This chain joins TRBV14 and TRBJ2-7, with no clear D. Germline lookup yields CDR1 SGHDN and CDR2 FVKESK. CDR3 length equals 12 residues. Between the trimmed V and J ends, which lost 8 bases and 5 bases, there was a span of 13 bases. The CDR3 bases are TGTGCCAGCGCGCGAGGCGTGGACGAGCAGTACTTC. Its translation is CASARGVDEQYF.

This clonotype was observed a handful of times. The genes are TRBV19 and TRBJ2-1; D not resolved. V lost 3 bases and J 7 bases, leaving 16 bases between the germline ends. The CDR3 contains 15 residues. Germline CDR1 reads LNHDA; CDR2 reads SQIVND (reference sequence). The CDR3 sequence: CASSIGRLLFNEQFF. CDR3 DNA: TGTGCCAGTAGTATTGGAAGGTTATTATTTAATGAGCAGTTCTTC. Supplemented by reference TRBV19 and TRBJ2-1, the full variable domain reads DGGITQSPKYLFRKEGQNVTLSCEQNLNHDAMYWYRQDPGQGLRLIYYSQIVNDFQKGDIAEGYSVSREKKESFPLTVTSAQKNPTAFYLCASSIGRLLFNEQFFGPGTRLTVL.

This clonotype was counted a few times. The chain links TRBV5-1 to TRBJ2-3; D gene uncertain. CDR1 is SGHRS, CDR2 YFSETQ, per germline. V was clipped by 0 bases and J by 2 bases, with 10 bases between them. The CDR3 is 15 amino acids. The CDR3 loop reads CASSLGYSHTDTQYF. In DNA form, the CDR3 reads TGCGCCAGCAGCTTGGGGTACTCCCACACAGATACGCAGTATTTT.

The rearrangement uses TRBV11-2 and TRBJ2-5; the match to TRBD2 covers 7 bases. The germline V gene encodes CDR1 SGHAT and CDR2 FQNNGV. V lost 4 bases and J lost 2; bases outside the gene matches: 7. The CDR3 extends over 15 amino acids. The CDR3 bases are TGTGCCAGCAGCTCCCATCGGGGGGTACAAGAGACCCAGTACTTC. Translated, it gives CASSSHRGVQETQYF.

This clonotype has a count of ten or more. The rearrangement joins TRBV19 to TRBJ1-5; 8 bases fit TRBD1. V shed 8 bases and J 6 bases; nucleotides not matched to a gene: 6. Germline V gene data show CDR1 as LNHDA and CDR2 as SQIVND (reference sequence). The CDR3 loop spans 13 amino acids. CDR3 coding DNA: TGTGCCAGTTCGGACAGGGTTCGTCAGCCCCAGCATTTT. Its translation is CASSDRVRQPQHF.

This clonotype was seen more than once but under ten times. The chain recombines TRBV29-1 with TRBJ2-5, with 14 bases lining up with TRBD2. Germline CDR1 SQVTM, CDR2 ANQGSEA. V shed 6 bases, J shed 4 bases, and the junction held 4 bases outside the gene matches. There are 14 residues in the CDR3. CDR3 DNA: TGCAGCGTCGACGGACTAGCGGGAGGAGAGACCCAGTACTTC. Protein product: CSVDGLAGGETQYF.

This clonotype was detected ten times or more. The V call is TRBV7-6, the J call TRBJ2-3; D not certain. Looked up from germline, CDR1 is SGHVS and CDR2 is FNYEAQ. The CDR3 has 14 amino acids. The V end lost 5 bases, the J end lost 3 bases, and 12 bases lay between the germline ends. Here the CDR3 reads CASSPGVTTDTQYF. DNA of the CDR3: TGTGCCAGCAGCCCTGGAGTTACGACAGATACGCAGTATTTT.

V and J are TRBV5-1 and TRBJ1-1, with unresolved D. Between the trimmed V and J ends, which lost 0 bases and 3 bases, there was a span of 9 bases. Germline V gene data show CDR1 as SGHRS and CDR2 as YFSETQ. The CDR3 loop spans 14 amino acids. This CDR3 is CASSLVGGHTEAFF. CDR3 bases: TGCGCCAGCAGCTTGGTCGGTGGTCACACTGAAGCTTTCTTT.

This clonotype showed up many times. This sequence joins TRBV6-5 and TRBJ2-7; no clear D gene. CDR1 and CDR2 (germline): MNHEY, SVGAGI. The germline V and J ends were trimmed by 0 bases and 3 bases, with 6 bases remaining between them. This CDR3 has 13 residues. CDR3 nucleotides: TGTGCCAGCAGTTACTCGAGACGCTACGAGCAGTACTTC. Amino acid sequence: CASSYSRRYEQYF.

This clonotype was recorded at least ten times. This chain links TRBV5-1 with TRBJ2-3; D possibly matches TRBD1 or TRBD2 (5 bases each). The germline gives CDR1 SGHRS, CDR2 YFSETQ. CDR3 length: 15 amino acids. V gave up 4 bases and J gave up 3 bases, with 15 bases separating them. The CDR3: CASSPGDGTTDTQYF. As DNA, the CDR3 is TGCGCCAGCAGCCCTGGGGACGGGACGACAGATACGCAGTATTTT.

This sequence joins TRBV6-5 and TRBJ2-2; the D gene is possibly TRBD2 (6 bases). The V gene lost 4 bases and the J gene lost 4 bases, with 13 bases spanning the gap. CDR1 and CDR2 (germline): MNHEY, SVGAGI. The CDR3 runs to 15 residues. For the CDR3, the DNA is TGTGCCAGCAGTTCCCCCGGGACTCCCACCGGGGAGCTGTTTTTT. This translates into CASSSPGTPTGELFF.

This sequence joins TRBV12-3 or TRBV12-4 and TRBJ2-5; tentative D call: TRBD1 (6 bases). The germline V and J ends were trimmed by 3 bases and 3 bases, with 14 bases remaining between them. CDR3 length: 15 amino acids. CDR3: CASSFFGQNEETQYF. The CDR3 region has the DNA TGTGCCAGCAGTTTTTTTGGACAGAATGAAGAGACCCAGTACTTC.

In this sample, this clonotype turned up a few times. The chain carries TRBV5-6 and TRBJ2-2; D is ambiguous. Trimming took 0 bases from V and 6 from J, leaving 6 bases between them. CDR3 size: 13 residues. Germline CDR1 is SGHDT and CDR2 is YYEEEE. In nucleotides, the CDR3 is TGTGCCAGCAGCTTGGTCATGCCCGGGGAGCTGTTTTTT. It yields the protein CASSLVMPGELFF.

This clonotype has a handful of counts. The gene calls are TRBV29-1 and TRBJ1-4; weak D call: TRBD1 (5 bases). Germline assignment: CDR1 SQVTM and CDR2 ANQGSEA. The V end was cut by 6 bases, the J end by 4 bases, with 9 bases between. The CDR3 consists of 12 residues. The CDR3 is CSVRVLNEKLFF. CDR3 DNA: TGCAGCGTCAGGGTACTTAATGAAAAACTGTTTTTT. Using reference TRBV29-1 and TRBJ1-4 for the parts outside the CDR3, the full variable domain is SAVISQKPSRDICQRGTSLTIQCQVDSQVTMMFWYRQQPGQSLTLIATANQGSEATYESGFVIDKFPISRPNLTFSTLTVSNMSPEDSSIYLCSVRVLNEKLFFGSGTQLSVL.

This chain uses TRBV20-1 with TRBJ2-1; TRBD1 aligns across 8 bases. This CDR3 has 13 residues. CDR1 DFQATT and CDR2 SNEGSKA come from the germline V gene (reference sequence). After removal of 1 base from V and 10 bases from J, the junction contained 6 bases not matched to a gene. CDR3 loop: CSARVVGQEEQFF. CDR3 nucleotides: TGCAGTGCTAGAGTCGTGGGACAGGAAGAGCAGTTCTTC.

This clonotype was seen a few times. This chain uses TRBV20-1 with TRBJ2-7; TRBD1 matches at 10 bases. V lost 3 bases to trimming and J lost 6 bases; unmatched junction nucleotides: 11. The CDR3 loop spans 15 amino acids. Per germline, CDR1 DFQATT and CDR2 SNEGSKA (reference sequence). The CDR3 coding sequence is TGCAGTGCTAGTCACCGGGACAGGGGATTCCTCGAGCAGTACTTC. It translates to CSASHRDRGFLEQYF.

This chain uses TRBV27 with TRBJ2-7, with D unresolved. Germline V gene sequence: CDR1 MNHEY, CDR2 SMNVEV (reference sequence). V was shortened by 4 bases and J by 2 bases, with 9 bases between the two germline ends. This CDR3 region has 13 residues. The CDR3 protein is CASSSLTAYEQYF. The CDR3 DNA reads as TGTGCCAGCAGTTCACTGACGGCCTACGAGCAGTACTTC.

The chain combines TRBV20-1 with TRBJ2-6, with 13 bases fitting TRBD2. Unmatched junction bases numbered 7, after V lost 5 bases and J lost 3 bases. The germline V gene encodes CDR1 DFQATT and CDR2 SNEGSKA (reference sequence). The CDR3 runs 17 residues. CDR3 in amino acids: CSAPRTSGSVGANVLTF. CDR3 in DNA: TGCAGTGCTCCCAGGACTAGCGGGAGTGTTGGGGCCAACGTCCTGACTTTC.

The V gene is TRBV18, the J gene TRBJ2-7, with D possibly being TRBD1 (6 bases). Trimming removed 3 bases from V and 3 bases from J, with 15 bases in between. The CDR3 extends over 15 amino acids. CDR1 and CDR2 from the germline V gene are KGHSH and LQKENI. The CDR3, as DNA: TGTGCCAGCTCACCCCGACAGGACGATTACTACGAGCAGTACTTC. This gives the protein CASSPRQDDYYEQYF.